This T cell receptor (beta chain) comes out of a study of regulatory T cells in long-lasting Graves disease. General study points: Sample size was small, which may have lowered accuracy.

This clonotype appeared a few times. Its antigen remains unknown. In building TCR beta libraries, iRepertoire HTBI primers were used together with Arm-PCR of CDR3 regions. TCRdb re-called the multiplex PCR reads through MiXCR, storing one row per CDR3 protein. The sample gives 300,000 to 500,000 distinct CDR3 sequences, about a fifth of which show up once; roughly 20% is in the top ten. CDR1 and CDR2 from the germline V gene are SGDLS and YYNGEE. There are 13 residues in the CDR3. The J segment lost 10 bases and the V segment lost 2 bases, leaving 3 bases of the junction unmatched. Sample time point: persistent/refractory GD, antithyroid drugs over 5 years with positive TRAb. Making the TCR library involved RNA that had been extracted from PBMCs. A volume of around 9.9 milliliters of peripheral blood was collected in EDTA tubes.

The starting material was peripheral blood mononuclear cells (PBMCs), obtained when the disease was refractory, from a patient treated with antithyroid drugs. The TCR originated in a female donor with Graves disease. The chain employs TRBV9 and TRBJ1-5, with TRBD1 identical over 10 bases. The CDR3 is CASSVDRGPPQHF. The DNA for the CDR3 is TGTGCCAGCAGCGTTGACAGGGGGCCTCCCCAGCATTTT.